These T cell receptor beta chains were read from a single sample in a study of PD-L1 blockade in urothelial cancer. Assay: immunoSEQ multiplex PCR; the TCRdb copy retains only in-frame clones and omits some. The sample lists tens of thousands of clones; 84% were seen once. This specimen was PBMCs, taken around atezolizumab (anti-PD-L1) treatment. The source of these receptors is a woman in her 70s with urothelial cancer. The CDR3 runs from the conserved cysteine through the conserved F or W. The order of the fields is J gene, D gene, V gene, CDR3 protein. The D gene is left open where the match is weak.

TRBJ2-2 TRBD1 TRBV7-3 CASSAQGAGMELFF
TRBJ2-7 TRBD2 TRBV5-1 CASSLVGGSGNLGEQYF
TRBJ2-3 NA TRBV5-4 CASSTAALLESTDTQYF
TRBJ2-7 NA TRBV5-1 CASSSYYEQYF
TRBJ2-2 TRBD2 TRBV7-8 CASSLEAVLAANTGELFF
TRBJ1-4 TRBD1 TRBV28 CASSLSRGRANEKLFF
TRBJ1-2 NA TRBV4-2 CASSQVSGDYTF
TRBJ2-7 NA TRBV19 CASTSPGDYEQYF
TRBJ2-1 TRBD2 TRBV7-9 CASSLANSGQNNEQFF
TRBJ2-5 TRBD1 TRBV6-1 CASSASTGVETQYF
TRBJ1-1 NA TRBV5-6 CASSLVGSYTEAFF
TRBJ2-7 TRBD2 TRBV5-1 CASSLGTSGSPTEQYF
TRBJ2-1 TRBD1 TRBV29-1 CSVNRGRSYNEQFF
TRBJ2-3 NA TRBV27 CASSLLGRPTDTQYF
TRBJ2-2 NA TRBV28 CASSFLATGELFF
TRBJ1-6 NA TRBV27 CASSLGDTGSPLHF
TRBJ1-4 NA TRBV27 CASSLAGGQLFF
TRBJ1-2 NA TRBV6-1 CASSEGGRAIYGYTF
TRBJ2-7 NA TRBV11-2 CASSFGGGLREQYF
TRBJ2-1 TRBD2 TRBV28 CASSLTSGSSNEQFF
TRBJ2-5 NA TRBV29-1 CSVEDPRFQETQYF
TRBJ1-1 NA TRBV28 CASSFKVPWSGKKAFF
TRBJ1-2 NA TRBV29-1 CSVVSQTANYGYTF
TRBJ2-7 TRBD2 TRBV19 CASRGLAGAYEQYF
TRBJ2-5 TRBD2 TRBV9 CASSAPLTGTSGEETQYF
TRBJ2-1 TRBD1 TRBV4-1 CASSQGVGGQVSAHYNEQFF
TRBJ1-5 TRBD1 TRBV19 CASQREYRGNSNQPQHF
TRBJ2-1 NA TRBV28 CASTDAQGASGRQTFF
TRBJ2-2 NA TRBV27 CASSFTGELFF
TRBJ1-3 NA TRBV2 CASSEGTLSGNTIYF
TRBJ1-2 TRBD1 TRBV2 CASIRTGGGPHGYTF
TRBJ1-5 TRBD1 TRBV6-1 CASSGGSGGYSNQPQHF
TRBJ1-1 TRBD1 TRBV6-6 CASSYSGQMNTEAFF
TRBJ1-1 NA TRBV29-1 CSVDVNYEAFF
TRBJ2-3 TRBD2 TRBV5-1 CASSLARDYDYTDTQYF
TRBJ1-2 TRBD1 TRBV15 CATSREAPGQGVRVDTF
TRBJ2-3 NA TRBV5-4 CASSLALLGTDTQYF
TRBJ2-7 TRBD2 TRBV5-1 CASSPGLADPYEQYF
TRBJ1-2 NA TRBV7-9 CDTQGRPDHQAKGIGYTF
TRBJ2-1 TRBD2 TRBV7-2 CASSLVGTRSNEQFF
TRBJ1-6 TRBD1 TRBV7-2 CASSSVPGTENSPLHF
TRBJ2-3 TRBD1 TRBV11-3 CASSPGQGADTQYF
TRBJ1-4 TRBD1 TRBV2 CASSTSLKLTGINEKLFF
TRBJ1-5 NA TRBV19 CASSPQAEQPQHF
TRBJ1-2 TRBD1 TRBV6-5 CASSFDRENYGYTF
TRBJ2-7 TRBD2 TRBV19 CASSISVAGGYEQYF
TRBJ2-2 TRBD2 TRBV10-1 CASSEFKLAGSTGELFF
TRBJ1-2 NA TRBV4-1 CASSQERYGYTF
TRBJ2-4 TRBD1 TRBV11-2 CASTPGQGAKNIQYF
TRBJ1-2 NA TRBV4-3 CASSQEDTTAGRGYTF
TRBJ2-6 NA TRBV7-2 CASSFPTAGANVLTF
TRBJ2-1 NA TRBV2 CASSPRQLNNEQFF
TRBJ2-4 NA TRBV15 CATSRDPRARGNIQYF
TRBJ2-7 NA TRBV27 CATVDRSGEQYF